This T cell receptor beta chain derives from a study of shared clonotypes between healthy human individuals. Only in-frame clones appear in the TCRdb table, and some are missing; sequencing was by immunoSEQ multiplex PCR. Found here are under 750,000 clones, 55% to 75% of them singletons; the top ten hold around 1.8%. Splitting of CD4+ cells produced CD45RA+ naive and CD45RA-negative memory subsets. The CDR3 consists of 18 residues. CDR1 SGHRS and CDR2 YFSETQ come from the germline V gene. The ends lost 4 bases at V and 7 bases at J; junction bases unmatched: 13. Sequencing was carried out using memory CD4+ T cells sorted from blood. Specified subset: CD45RA-negative fraction. This clonotype was sampled from a woman aged 25 to 39 in good health. The chain couples TRBV5-1 to TRBJ2-2, with 13 bases identical to TRBD2. The CDR3 DNA reads TGCGCCAGCAGCCCCGGTACTAGCGGGAGGGCCATAGGCGGGGAGCTGTTTTTT. Translated: CASSPGTSGRAIGGELFF.